This note documents a single T cell receptor (beta chain) sequence. These data belong to a study of molecular identifiers for immune sequencing clone quantification. The V and J ends lost 2 bases and 4 bases, in that order; junction bases with no gene match: 3. The CDR3 has 14 amino acids. Germline values: CDR1 LGHNA, CDR2 YSLEER. Using its own MiXCR run on the PCR reads, TCRdb lists one record per CDR3 protein. This sample yields 400,000 to 600,000 distinct CDR3 sequences, of which roughly 26% are seen a single time; just over 0.75% belongs to the top ten. Source material: naive CD8+ T cells from blood, with Jurkat cell RNA spiked in. The subset denotes: FACS-sorted CD8+CD4-CCR7+CD45RA+ naive T cells. This chain joins TRBV4-3 and TRBJ1-2; TRBD1 matches at 8 bases. This receptor was obtained from a human donor in good health. Some libraries in this study had Jurkat cell RNA spiked in. The CDR3: CASSQSDRAYGYTF. In DNA form, the CDR3 reads TGCGCCAGCAGCCAATCGGACAGGGCCTATGGCTACACCTTC.